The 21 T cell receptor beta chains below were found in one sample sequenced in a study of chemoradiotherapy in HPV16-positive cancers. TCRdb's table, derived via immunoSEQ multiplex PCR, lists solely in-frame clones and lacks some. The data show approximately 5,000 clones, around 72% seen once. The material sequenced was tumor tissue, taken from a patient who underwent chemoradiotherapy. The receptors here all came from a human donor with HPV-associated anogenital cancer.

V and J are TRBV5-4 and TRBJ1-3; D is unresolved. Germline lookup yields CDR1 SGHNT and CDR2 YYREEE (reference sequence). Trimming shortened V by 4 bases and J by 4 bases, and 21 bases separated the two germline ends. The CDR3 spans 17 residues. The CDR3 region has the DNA TGTGCCAGCAGCCTGTTCAACGCGCACCCCTCCGGAAACACCATATATTTT. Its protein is CASSLFNAHPSGNTIYF. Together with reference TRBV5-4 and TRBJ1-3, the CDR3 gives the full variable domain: ETGVTQSPTHLIKTRGQQVTLRCSSQSGHNTVSWYQQALGQGPQFIFQYYREEENGRGNFPPRFSGLQFPNYSSELNVNALELDDSALYLCASSLFNAHPSGNTIYFGEGSWLTVV.

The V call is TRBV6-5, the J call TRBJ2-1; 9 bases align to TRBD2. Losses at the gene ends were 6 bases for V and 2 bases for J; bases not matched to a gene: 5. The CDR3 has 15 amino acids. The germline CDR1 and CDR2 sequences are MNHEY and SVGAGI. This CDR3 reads CASSFSGGTYNEQFF. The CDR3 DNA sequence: TGTGCCAGCAGCTTTAGCGGGGGAACCTACAATGAGCAGTTCTTC.

DNA for the CDR3: TGTGCCAGCAGCCAAGCAGGGGCCCCCGGCTCCTACGAGCAGTACTTC. This gives the protein CASSQAGAPGSYEQYF. V gene TRBV4-2 combines with J gene TRBJ2-7; perhaps TRBD1 as D (6 bases). This CDR3 contains 16 residues. The germline CDR1 and CDR2 sequences are LGHNA and YNFKEQ. The V end lost 1 base, the J end lost 0 bases, and 13 bases lay between the germline ends.

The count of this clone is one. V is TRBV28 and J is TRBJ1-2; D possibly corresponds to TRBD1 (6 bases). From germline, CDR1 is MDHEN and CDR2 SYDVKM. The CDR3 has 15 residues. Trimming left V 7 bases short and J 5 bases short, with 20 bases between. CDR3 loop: CASKGSTGALYGYTF. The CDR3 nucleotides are TGTGCCAGCAAAGGATCAACGGGGGCCCTATATGGCTACACCTTC.

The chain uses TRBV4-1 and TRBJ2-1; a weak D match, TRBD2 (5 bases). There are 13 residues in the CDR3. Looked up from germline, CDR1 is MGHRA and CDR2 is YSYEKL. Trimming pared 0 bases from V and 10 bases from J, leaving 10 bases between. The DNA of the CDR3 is TGCGCCAGCAGCCAAGACCCCGAGGGAGAGCAGTTCTTC. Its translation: CASSQDPEGEQFF.

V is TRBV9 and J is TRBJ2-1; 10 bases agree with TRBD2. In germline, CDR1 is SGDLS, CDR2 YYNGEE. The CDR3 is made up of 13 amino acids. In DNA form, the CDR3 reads TGTGCTAGCGGGGGGCCGTTTGGCAATGAGCAGTTCTTC. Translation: CASGGPFGNEQFF.

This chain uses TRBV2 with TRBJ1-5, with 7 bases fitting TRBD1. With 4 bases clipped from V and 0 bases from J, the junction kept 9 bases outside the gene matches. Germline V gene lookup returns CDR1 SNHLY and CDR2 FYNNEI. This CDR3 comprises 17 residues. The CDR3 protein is CASSGRGQLYSNQPQHF. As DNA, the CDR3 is TGTGCCAGCAGTGGGAGGGGACAGCTATATAGCAATCAGCCCCAGCATTTT.

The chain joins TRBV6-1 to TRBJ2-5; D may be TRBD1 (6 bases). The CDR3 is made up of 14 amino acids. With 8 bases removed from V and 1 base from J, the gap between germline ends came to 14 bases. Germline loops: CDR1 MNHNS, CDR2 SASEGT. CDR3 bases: TGTGCCAGCGCCCCAGGGGATTCCCAAGAGACCCAGTACTTC. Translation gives CASAPGDSQETQYF.

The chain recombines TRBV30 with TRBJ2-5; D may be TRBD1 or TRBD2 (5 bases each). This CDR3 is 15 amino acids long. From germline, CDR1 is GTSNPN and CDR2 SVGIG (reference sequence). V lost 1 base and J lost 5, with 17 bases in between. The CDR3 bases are TGTGCCTGGAGTGGGGCCGACCAGGGAGAGGAGACCCAGTACTTC. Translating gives CAWSGADQGEETQYF.

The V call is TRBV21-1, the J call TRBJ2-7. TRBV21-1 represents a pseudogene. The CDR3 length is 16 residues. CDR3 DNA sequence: TGTGCCAGCAGCGTGACCTACATGGGGGTTGGCAACGAGCAGTACTTC. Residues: CASSVTYMGVGNEQYF.

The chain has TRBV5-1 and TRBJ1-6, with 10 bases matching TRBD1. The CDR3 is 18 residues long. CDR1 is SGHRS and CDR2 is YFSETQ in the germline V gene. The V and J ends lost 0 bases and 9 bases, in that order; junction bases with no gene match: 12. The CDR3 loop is CASSLGDGTGVLSSPLHF. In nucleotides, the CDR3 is TGCGCCAGCAGCTTGGGAGACGGGACAGGGGTACTAAGTTCACCCCTCCACTTT.

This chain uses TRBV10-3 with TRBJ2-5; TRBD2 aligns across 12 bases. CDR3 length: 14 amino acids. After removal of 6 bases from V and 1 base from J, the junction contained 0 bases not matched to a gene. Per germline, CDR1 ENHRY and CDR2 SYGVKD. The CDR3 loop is CAIRLAGGQETQYF. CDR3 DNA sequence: TGTGCCATCAGACTAGCGGGGGGCCAAGAGACCCAGTACTTC.

CDR3 DNA sequence: TGTGCCAGCAGCTCCCCGCAGACTAGCGCGCACGAGCAGTACTTC. This encodes CASSSPQTSAHEQYF. This sequence joins TRBV7-6 and TRBJ2-7; TRBD2 aligns across 8 bases. This CDR3 is 15 amino acids long. CDR1 SGHVS and CDR2 FNYEAQ come from the germline V gene. The J segment lost 5 bases and the V segment lost 4 bases, leaving 10 bases of the junction unmatched.

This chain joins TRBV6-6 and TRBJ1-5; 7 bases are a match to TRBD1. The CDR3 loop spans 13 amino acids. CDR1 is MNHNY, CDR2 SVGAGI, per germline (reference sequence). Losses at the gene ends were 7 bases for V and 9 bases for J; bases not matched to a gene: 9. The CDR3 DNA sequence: TGTGCCAGCACCAGGGGGACGGAATGGCCCCAGCATTTT. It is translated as CASTRGTEWPQHF.

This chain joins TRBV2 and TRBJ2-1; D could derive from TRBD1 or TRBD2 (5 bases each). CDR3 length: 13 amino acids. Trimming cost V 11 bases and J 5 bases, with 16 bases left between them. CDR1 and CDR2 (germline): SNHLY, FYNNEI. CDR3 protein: CAGRGRMNNEQFF. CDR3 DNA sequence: TGTGCCGGACGGGGACGGATGAACAATGAGCAGTTCTTC.

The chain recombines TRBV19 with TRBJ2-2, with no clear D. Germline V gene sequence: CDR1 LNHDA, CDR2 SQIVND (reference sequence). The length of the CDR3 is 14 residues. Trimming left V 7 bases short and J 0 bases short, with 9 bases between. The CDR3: CASNLNANTGELFF. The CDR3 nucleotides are TGTGCCAGTAACTTAAACGCGAACACCGGGGAGCTGTTTTTT.

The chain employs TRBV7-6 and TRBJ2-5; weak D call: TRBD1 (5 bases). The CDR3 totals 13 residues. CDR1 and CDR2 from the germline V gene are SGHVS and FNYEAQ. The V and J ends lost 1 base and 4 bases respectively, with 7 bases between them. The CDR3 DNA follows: TGTGCCAGCAGCTTAGGACAGCGAGAGACCCAGTACTTC. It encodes CASSLGQRETQYF.

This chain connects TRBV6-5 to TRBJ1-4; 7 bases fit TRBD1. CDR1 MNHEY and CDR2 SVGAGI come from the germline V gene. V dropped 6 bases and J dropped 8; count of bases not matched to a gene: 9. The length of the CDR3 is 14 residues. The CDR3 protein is CASRVQGSKEKLFF. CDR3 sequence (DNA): TGTGCCAGCAGAGTACAGGGGAGTAAGGAAAAACTGTTTTTT.

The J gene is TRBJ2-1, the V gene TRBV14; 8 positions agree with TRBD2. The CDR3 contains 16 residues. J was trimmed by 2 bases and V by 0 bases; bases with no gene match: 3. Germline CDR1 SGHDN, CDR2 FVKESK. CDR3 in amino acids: CASSQDTGGAYNEQFF. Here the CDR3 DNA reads TGTGCCAGCAGCCAAGATACGGGGGGGGCCTACAATGAGCAGTTCTTC.

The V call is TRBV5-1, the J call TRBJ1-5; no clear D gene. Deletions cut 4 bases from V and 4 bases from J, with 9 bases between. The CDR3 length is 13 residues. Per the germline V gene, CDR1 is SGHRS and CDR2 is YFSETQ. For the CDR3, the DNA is TGCGCCAGCAGCCCGGACCCAAATCAGCCCCAGCATTTT. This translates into CASSPDPNQPQHF.

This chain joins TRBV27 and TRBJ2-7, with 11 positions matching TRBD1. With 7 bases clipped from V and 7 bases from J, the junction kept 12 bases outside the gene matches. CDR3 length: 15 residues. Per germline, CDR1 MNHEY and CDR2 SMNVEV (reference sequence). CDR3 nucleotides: TGTGCCAGCACCATCACCGGACAGGGGGCGGGTGAGCAGTACTTC. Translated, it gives CASTITGQGAGEQYF.